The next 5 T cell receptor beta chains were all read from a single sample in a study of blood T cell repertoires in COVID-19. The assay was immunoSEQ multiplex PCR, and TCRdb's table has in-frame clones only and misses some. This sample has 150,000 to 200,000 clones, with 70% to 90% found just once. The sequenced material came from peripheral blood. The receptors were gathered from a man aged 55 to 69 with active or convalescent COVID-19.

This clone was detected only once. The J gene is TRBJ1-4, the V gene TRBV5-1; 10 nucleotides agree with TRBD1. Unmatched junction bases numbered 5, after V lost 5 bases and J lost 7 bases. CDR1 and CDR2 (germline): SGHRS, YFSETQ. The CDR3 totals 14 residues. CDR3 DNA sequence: TGCGCCAGCAGAGAGGGACAGGGGATTGAAAAACTGTTTTTT. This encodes CASREGQGIEKLFF.

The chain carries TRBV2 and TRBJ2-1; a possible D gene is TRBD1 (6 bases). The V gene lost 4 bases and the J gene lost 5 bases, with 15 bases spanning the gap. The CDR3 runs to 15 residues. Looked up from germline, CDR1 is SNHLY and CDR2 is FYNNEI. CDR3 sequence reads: CASSGQEGDNNEQFF. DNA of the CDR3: TGTGCCAGCAGTGGACAGGAAGGGGATAACAATGAGCAGTTCTTC.

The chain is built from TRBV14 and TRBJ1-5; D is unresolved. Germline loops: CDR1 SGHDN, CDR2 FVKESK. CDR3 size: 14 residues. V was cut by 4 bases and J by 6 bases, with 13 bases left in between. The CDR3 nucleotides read TGTGCCAGCAGCCCCAGTGGAACGGGTCAGCCCCAGCATTTT. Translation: CASSPSGTGQPQHF.

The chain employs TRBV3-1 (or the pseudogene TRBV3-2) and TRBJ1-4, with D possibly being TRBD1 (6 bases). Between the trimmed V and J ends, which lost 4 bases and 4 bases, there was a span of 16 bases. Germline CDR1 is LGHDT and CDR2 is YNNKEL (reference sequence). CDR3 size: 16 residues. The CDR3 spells CASSPGLGGNNEKLFF. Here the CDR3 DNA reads TGTGCCAGCAGCCCCGGATTAGGGGGAAATAATGAAAAACTGTTTTTT.

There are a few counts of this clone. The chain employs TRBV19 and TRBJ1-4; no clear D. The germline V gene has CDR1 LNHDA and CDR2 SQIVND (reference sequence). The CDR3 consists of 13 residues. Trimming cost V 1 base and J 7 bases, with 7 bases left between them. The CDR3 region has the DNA TGTGCCAGTAGTATAGTCCGTCTTGAAAAACTGTTTTTT. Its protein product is CASSIVRLEKLFF. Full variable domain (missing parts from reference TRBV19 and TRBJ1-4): DGGITQSPKYLFRKEGQNVTLSCEQNLNHDAMYWYRQDPGQGLRLIYYSQIVNDFQKGDIAEGYSVSREKKESFPLTVTSAQKNPTAFYLCASSIVRLEKLFFGSGTQLSVL.